This T cell receptor (beta chain) was obtained from a study of shared clonotypes between healthy human individuals. Notes on the study in general: Clonotype sharing among donors likely depends on sequencing depth. The study found lower generation probabilities in non-shared clonotypes than in those shared by all four donors.

This clone was seen a handful of times. Its specificity is not known. Assay: immunoSEQ multiplex PCR; the TCRdb copy retains only in-frame clones and omits some. The sample lists 950,000 to 1,100,000 clones, 75% to 85% occurring once. The origin of this receptor is a man between 18 and 29 years old in good health. Some clones in this sample may be carry-over from other donors' samples. Sequencing used memory CD4+ T cells from PBMCs. Sample subset: CD45RA-negative fraction.

CDR3 coding DNA: TGCAGCGCCGCCCGGGGACAGGGGATTGAAGCTTTCTTT. It specifies CSAARGQGIEAFF. This sequence joins TRBV29-1 and TRBJ1-1; 10 bases match TRBD1. CDR1 is SQVTM and CDR2 is ANQGSEA in the germline V gene. The CDR3 consists of 13 residues. Trimming cost V 7 bases and J 7 bases; bases outside gene matches: 9.